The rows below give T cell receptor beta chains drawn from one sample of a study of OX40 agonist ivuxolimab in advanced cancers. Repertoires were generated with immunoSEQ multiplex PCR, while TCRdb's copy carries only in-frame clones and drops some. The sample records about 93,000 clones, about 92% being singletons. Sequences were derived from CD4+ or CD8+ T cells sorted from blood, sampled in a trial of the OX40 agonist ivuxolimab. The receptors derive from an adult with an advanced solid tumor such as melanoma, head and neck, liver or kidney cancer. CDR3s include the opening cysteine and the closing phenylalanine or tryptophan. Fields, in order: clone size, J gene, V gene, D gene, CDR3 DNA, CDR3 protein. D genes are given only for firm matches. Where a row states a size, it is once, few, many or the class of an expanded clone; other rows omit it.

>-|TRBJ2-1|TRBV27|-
TGTGCCAGCAGTTCAACCCCCAGACCCAATGAGCAGTTCTTC
CASSSTPRPNEQFF
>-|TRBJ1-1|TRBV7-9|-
TGTGCCAGCACTACGAACACGAACACTGAAGCTTTCTTT
CASTTNTNTEAFF
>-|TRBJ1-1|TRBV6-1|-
TGTGCCAGCAGTCAGGAGAGGTACACTGAAGCTTTCTTT
CASSQERYTEAFF
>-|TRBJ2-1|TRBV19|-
TGTGCCAGTAGTATACGGACAGCGGGCTCCTACAATGAGCAGTTCTTC
CASSIRTAGSYNEQFF
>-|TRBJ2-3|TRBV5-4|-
TGTGCCAGCAGCTTTCCTAGCGCAGATACGCAGTATTTT
CASSFPSADTQYF
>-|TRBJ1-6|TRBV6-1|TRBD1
TGTGCCAGCACCCTGATACAGGGGCGGTCACCCCTCCACTTT
CASTLIQGRSPLHF
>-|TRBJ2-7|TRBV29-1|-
TGCAGCGTTGGGCTTACCTACGAGCAGTACTTC
CSVGLTYEQYF
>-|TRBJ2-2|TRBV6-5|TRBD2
TGTGCCAGCAGTTTACTAGCGGGGGTTACCGGGGAGCTGTTTTTT
CASSLLAGVTGELFF
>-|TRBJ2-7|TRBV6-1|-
TGTGCCAGCAGTGAAGCGGGGGGCCTCGGGCGCAGACTAACCTACGAGCAGTACTTC
CASSEAGGLGRRLTYEQYF
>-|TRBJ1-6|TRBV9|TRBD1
TGTGCCAGCAGCCCAGGGACAGCCTCCTATAATTCACCCCTCCACTTT
CASSPGTASYNSPLHF
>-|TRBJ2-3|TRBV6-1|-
TGTGCCAGCAGTGAGGGGCCCGGGGCCCAAGATACGCAGTATTTT
CASSEGPGAQDTQYF
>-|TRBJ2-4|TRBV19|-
TGTGCCACTGCCGGGGGGCCCTTGACCAAAAACATTCAGTACTTC
CATAGGPLTKNIQYF
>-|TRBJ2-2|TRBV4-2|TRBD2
TGTGCCAGCACCCTGGTGGGGGGGGCCGGGGAGCTGTTTTTT
CASTLVGGAGELFF
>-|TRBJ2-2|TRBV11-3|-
TGTGCCAGCAGACGGGCCTCGAACACCGGGGAGCTGTTTTTT
CASRRASNTGELFF
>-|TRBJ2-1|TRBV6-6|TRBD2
TGTGCCAGCCAATCTAGCGGGGGAGCCAATGAGCAGTTCTTC
CASQSSGGANEQFF
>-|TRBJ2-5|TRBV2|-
TGTGCCGGACGGCGCAGTCAAGAGACCCAGTACTTC
CAGRRSQETQYF
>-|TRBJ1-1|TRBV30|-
TGTGCCTGGAGTAAACAGCCGAACACTGAAGCTTTCTTT
CAWSKQPNTEAFF
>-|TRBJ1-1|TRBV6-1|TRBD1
TGTGCCAGCGCCCAGGGGGCGAACACTGAAGCTTTCTTT
CASAQGANTEAFF
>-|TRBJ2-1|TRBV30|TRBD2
TGTGCCTGGAGAACTAGCGGTAACAATGAGCAGTTCTTC
CAWRTSGNNEQFF
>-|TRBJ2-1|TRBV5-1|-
TGCGCCAGCAGCTTGGCCTCCGCCTACAATGAGCAGTTCTTC
CASSLASAYNEQFF
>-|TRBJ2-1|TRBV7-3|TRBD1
TGTGCCAGCAGCTTAATGGGGGACAGAATCAGCTCCTACAATGAGCAGTTCTTC
CASSLMGDRISSYNEQFF
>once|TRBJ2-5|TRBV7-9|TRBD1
TGTGCCAGCAGCCTTGGATCAACAGGGGAAGAGACCCAGTACTTC
CASSLGSTGEETQYF
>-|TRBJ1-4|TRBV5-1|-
TGCGCCAGCACCGAGGGTGCAACTAATGAAAAACTGTTTTTT
CASTEGATNEKLFF
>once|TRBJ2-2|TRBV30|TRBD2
TGTGCCTGGAGGCGGGAGGGTCCCGGGGAGCTGTTTTTT
CAWRREGPGELFF
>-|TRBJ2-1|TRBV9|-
TGTGCCAGCAGCGTAGGAGTGGGAAACTACAATGAGCAGTTCTTC
CASSVGVGNYNEQFF
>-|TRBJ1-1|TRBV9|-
TGTGCCAGCAGCGTAGGTAGCCTGAACACTGAAGCTTTCTTT
CASSVGSLNTEAFF
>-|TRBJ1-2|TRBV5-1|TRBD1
TGCGCCAGCAGCTTGGTTGGGACAGACTATGGCTACACCTTC
CASSLVGTDYGYTF
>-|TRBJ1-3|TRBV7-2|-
TGTGCCAGCAGCTTTGGCGGAAACACCATATATTTT
CASSFGGNTIYF
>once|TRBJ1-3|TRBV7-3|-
TGTGCCAGCAGCTTGGGGGTAGGGGCTGGAAACACCATATATTTT
CASSLGVGAGNTIYF
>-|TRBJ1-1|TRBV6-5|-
TGTGCCAGCAGTTACTCGGGTGGGGACACTGAAGCTTTCTTT
CASSYSGGDTEAFF
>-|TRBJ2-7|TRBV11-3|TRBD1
TGTGCCAGCAGCCCCGACAGGGTGGACTACGAGCAGTACTTC
CASSPDRVDYEQYF
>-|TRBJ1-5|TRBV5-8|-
TGTGCCAGCAGCTTAGACTGGAGGCAGCCCCAGCATTTT
CASSLDWRQPQHF
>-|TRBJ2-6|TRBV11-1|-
TGTGCCAGCAGCTTAGCTCGGTCCTCTGGGGCCAACGTCCTGACTTTC
CASSLARSSGANVLTF
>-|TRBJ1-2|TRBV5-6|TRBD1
TGTGCCAGCAGCTCAAGGACAGGGTCCTATGGCTACACCTTC
CASSSRTGSYGYTF
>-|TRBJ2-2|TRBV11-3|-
TGTGCCAGCAGCGCGATTGCGTTTGGGGAGCTGTTTTTT
CASSAIAFGELFF
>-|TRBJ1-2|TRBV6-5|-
TGTGCCAGCAGAAACAGCCCGGGGGTTCTTGGCTACACCTTC
CASRNSPGVLGYTF
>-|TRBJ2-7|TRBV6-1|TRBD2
TGTGCCAGCCGACTAGCTTTCAACTACGAGCAGTACTTC
CASRLAFNYEQYF
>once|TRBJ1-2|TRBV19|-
TGTGCCTCCTCCTCTGAGGCAGGGAGAAACTATGGCTACACCTTC
CASSSEAGRNYGYTF
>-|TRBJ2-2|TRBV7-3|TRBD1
TGTGCCAGCAGCCGAGGCCCCGGGACAGGGGATTTCGGGGAGCTGTTTTTT
CASSRGPGTGDFGELFF
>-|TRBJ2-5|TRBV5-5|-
TGTGCCAGCATTCAACGGGAGACCCAGTACTTC
CASIQRETQYF
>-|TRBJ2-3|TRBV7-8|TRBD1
TGTGCCAGCAGCCGGACAGGGGAGAAGACAGATACGCAGTATTTT
CASSRTGEKTDTQYF
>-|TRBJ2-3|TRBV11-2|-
TGTGCCAGCAGTTTCCAGGGTAGCACAGATACGCAGTATTTT
CASSFQGSTDTQYF
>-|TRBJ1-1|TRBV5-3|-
TGTGCCAGAAGCTTGGCCGGGAGGGGCACTGAAGCTTTCTTT
CARSLAGRGTEAFF
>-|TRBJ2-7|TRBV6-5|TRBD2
TGTGCCACTTCTCCCCGGGGGGACTCCTACGAGCAGTACTTC
CATSPRGDSYEQYF
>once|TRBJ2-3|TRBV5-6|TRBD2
TGTGCCAGCAGCTTACTAGCGGGGCCAAGCACAGATACGCAGTATTTT
CASSLLAGPSTDTQYF
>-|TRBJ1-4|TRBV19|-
TGTGCCAGTAGTAACGGGACGCTAAGGGAAAAACTGTTTTTT
CASSNGTLREKLFF
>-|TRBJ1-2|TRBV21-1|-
TGTGCCAGCAGCAAAGCGCCCCCAGGGACTAGTGGCTACACCTTC
CASSKAPPGTSGYTF
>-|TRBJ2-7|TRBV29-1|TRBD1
TGCAGCGTCGGGACAGGGATAAGCTCCTACGAGCAGTACTTC
CSVGTGISSYEQYF
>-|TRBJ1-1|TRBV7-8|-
TGTGCCAGCAGCTCCTTTAGTCCCTCGGGAACTGAAGCTTTCTTT
CASSSFSPSGTEAFF
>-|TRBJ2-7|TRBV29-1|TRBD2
TGCAGCGTTGAGGTAGCGGGAGCGTCCGAGCAGTACTTC
CSVEVAGASEQYF
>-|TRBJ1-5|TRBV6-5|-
TGTGCCAGCCGGTCCCCAAATCAGCCCCAGCATTTT
CASRSPNQPQHF
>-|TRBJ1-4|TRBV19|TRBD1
TGTGCCAGTAGTAGGACCGGACAGGGGGAGAATGAAAAACTGTTTTTT
CASSRTGQGENEKLFF
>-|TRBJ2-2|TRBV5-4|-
TGTGCCAGCAGCTTGGCTTCCGCCGGGGAGCTGTTTTTT
CASSLASAGELFF
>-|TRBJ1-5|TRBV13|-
TGTGCCAGCAGCTTAGGTCCTCAGCCCCAGCATTTT
CASSLGPQPQHF
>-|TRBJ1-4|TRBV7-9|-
TGTGCCAGCAGCTTGAATGAAAAACTGTTTTTT
CASSLNEKLFF
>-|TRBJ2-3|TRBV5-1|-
TGCGCCAGCAGCTTGGGGACAGCCCTAACAGATACGCAGTATTTT
CASSLGTALTDTQYF
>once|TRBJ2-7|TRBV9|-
TGTGCCAGCAGCGTAGCTTCAGGAAACTACGAGCAGTACTTC
CASSVASGNYEQYF